This is a list of T cell receptor beta chains from one sample in a study of naive CD8 T cells in extremely preterm neonates. Clones were read by immunoSEQ multiplex PCR, and TCRdb kept only the in-frame ones, dropping some. Here the sample spans tens of thousands of clones, approximately 89% being singletons. The specimen was naive CD8+ T cells from cord blood. All receptors derive from a boy who was born preterm. The CDR3 runs from the conserved cysteine through the conserved F or W. The size field is filled for only some rows; it gives once, few, many or a size class.

clone_size | j_call | v_call | cdr3_aa
- | TRBJ1-1 | TRBV6-5 | CASSYRNTEAFF
- | TRBJ2-2 | TRBV28 | CASRLASTGELFF
- | TRBJ1-2 | TRBV5-1 | CASSEGILRGYTF
- | TRBJ1-2 | TRBV20-1 | CSARPGYPF
- | TRBJ2-2 | TRBV5-6 | CASSLVRAGELFF
- | TRBJ2-7 | TRBV14 | CASSQDLAAYEQYF
- | TRBJ2-3 | TRBV21-1 | CASRDSTDTQYF
- | TRBJ2-5 | TRBV9 | CASSVGRNQETQYF
few | TRBJ2-5 | TRBV29-1 | CSVEGHQETQYF
- | TRBJ2-7 | TRBV25-1 | CASSESRNYEQYF
- | TRBJ2-7 | TRBV4-1 | CASSPTSGGAYEQYF
- | TRBJ2-1 | TRBV4-1 | CASSPPSGGAEQFF
- | TRBJ2-1 | TRBV19 | CASTSGGASYNEQFF
- | TRBJ1-5 | TRBV4-1 | CASSQDRGSNQPQHF
- | TRBJ2-3 | TRBV9 | CASSSGGATTDTQYF
- | TRBJ2-7 | TRBV19 | CASRGAAYEQYF
few | TRBJ2-6 | TRBV30 | CAWSVGAGANVLTF
- | TRBJ1-2 | TRBV19 | CASSIAYGYTF
- | TRBJ2-3 | TRBV4-1 | CASSQDKGGIDTQYF
once | TRBJ1-4 | TRBV9 | CASSVGGTNEKLFF
- | TRBJ2-7 | TRBV27 | CASRGQSYEQYF
few | TRBJ1-1 | TRBV7-3 | CASSLTGGTEAFF
few | TRBJ2-7 | TRBV21-1 | CASSRDSSYEQYF
- | TRBJ1-2 | TRBV27 | CASSLTGGHYGYTF
- | TRBJ2-7 | TRBV9 | CASSVGTNSYEQYF
- | TRBJ1-4 | TRBV7-9 | CASSPAGQGANEKLFF
once | TRBJ2-7 | TRBV5-1 | CASSTGGEQYF
- | TRBJ2-3 | TRBV25-1 | CASSEDRADTQYF
- | TRBJ2-2 | TRBV21-1 | CASSKPGQGVDTGELFF
- | TRBJ2-1 | TRBV7-6 | CASSLTSGGANEQFF
- | TRBJ1-1 | TRBV9 | CASSDGQNTEAFF